A single sample is the source of the 2 T cell receptor beta chains below, sequenced in a study of blood T cell repertoires in COVID-19 (dated by TCRdb to 2020 to 2021). The library was generated by the immunoSEQ multiplex PCR assay. As stored in TCRdb, this immuneACCESS dataset retains in-frame rearrangements with V and J assigned. A fraction of the clones does not appear; measured against another copy, unresolved V genes explain less than half of the discrepancy, and the remainder lacks a known reason. This sample has about 180,000 clones in its table, and about 80% of those were observed once. Together, the top ten hold approximately 15% of the sample. Sequencing input: PBMCs or T cells enriched from blood (not recorded which). Receptors originate from a man aged 55 to 70 who had been exposed to COVID-19.

V gene TRBV7-2 combines with J gene TRBJ1-1; D call uncertain. CDR1 is SGHTA, CDR2 FQGNSA, per germline. Between the trimmed V and J ends, which lost 3 bases and 4 bases, there was a span of 6 bases. CDR3 length equals 12 residues. The CDR3 region has the DNA TGTGCCAGCAGCTTTGAGAGCACTGAAGCTTTCTTT. Translated, it gives CASSFESTEAFF.

The rearrangement joins TRBV10-3 to TRBJ1-2; 7 positions match TRBD1. Trimming cost V 7 bases and J 8 bases; bases outside gene matches: 19. Germline V gene data show CDR1 as ENHRY and CDR2 as SYGVKD. This CDR3 is 16 amino acids long. The CDR3 region has the DNA TGTGCCATCACCCCGGGACAGAGGAGCCCTTTCGAAGGCTACACCTTC. This gives the protein CAITPGQRSPFEGYTF.